The next 21 T cell receptor beta chains were all read from a single sample in a study of tissue T cells after allogeneic stem cell transplantation. Clones were read by immunoSEQ multiplex PCR, and TCRdb kept only the in-frame ones, dropping some. The sample lists more than 20,000 clones; over 60% were seen once. Sequencing input: spleen. The receptor set was obtained from a female BALB/c mouse in good health. The MHC haplotype of the strain is H2-d.

On this clone itself: Here the gene names and germline are mouse. The read ends 1 residue early relative to the CDR3; the germline J gene fills the gap. The genes are TRBV5 and TRBJ2-7, with a weak D call TRBD2 (6 bases). V dropped 2 bases and J dropped 4 bases, with 9 bases sitting between them. This CDR3 spans 13 amino acids. Germline lookup yields CDR1 LGHNA and CDR2 YNLKQL (reference sequence). The sequenced part of the CDR3 DNA is TGTGCCAGCAGCCAACTCGACTGGTATGAACAGTAC. Translating it yields CASSQLDWYEQY. The whole CDR3 protein is CASSQLDWYEQYF.

A word on this clone: Gene names and germline match the mouse. The missing CDR3 end, 1 residue past where the read stops, is filled in from the germline J gene. The chain joins TRBV5 to TRBJ1-1; D remains unclear. Looked up from germline, CDR1 is LGHNA and CDR2 is YNLKQL (reference sequence). There are 15 residues in the CDR3. V lost 0 bases and J 0 bases, leaving 8 bases between the germline ends. The sequenced part of the CDR3 DNA is TGTGCCAGCAGCCAAGATTACAATGCAAACACAGAAGTCTTC. Translating it yields CASSQDYNANTEVF. The whole CDR3 sequence reads CASSQDYNANTEVFF.

Regarding this clone: The gene names here belong to mouse. The CDR3 end is not reached by the read, which stops 1 residue before it; the germline J gene fills it in. The chain has TRBV4 and TRBJ2-4, with 13 bases lining up with TRBD2. The germline V gene has CDR1 LGHDT and CDR2 YNNKQL (reference sequence). The V gene end was trimmed by 4 bases and the J gene end by 1 base; junction bases not matched to a gene: 5. CDR3 size: 17 residues. Incomplete CDR3 DNA: TGTGCCAGCAGCTGGACTGGGGGGGCGGGAGGTCAAAACACCTTGTAC. This translates into CASSWTGGAGGQNTLY. The whole CDR3 protein reads CASSWTGGAGGQNTLYF.

About this clone itself: Mouse names are used for the genes. The CDR3 end falls 1 residue outside the read, so it is completed with the germline J gene. The V gene is TRBV19, the J gene TRBJ2-5; 7 bases line up with TRBD1. V gave up 2 bases and J gave up 5 bases; unmatched junction bases: 5. CDR3 size: 14 residues. Per germline, CDR1 FNHDT and CDR2 SITEND (reference sequence). The sequenced CDR3 bases are TGTGCCAGCAGTATTTCCAGGGGGAGAGACACCCAGTAC. Its translation: CASSISRGRDTQY. The entire CDR3 protein is CASSISRGRDTQYF. The whole variable domain, remainder taken from reference TRBV19 and TRBJ2-5, is GGIITQTPKFLIGQEGQKLTLKCQQNFNHDTMYWYRQDSGKGLRLIYYSITENDLQKGDLSEGYDASREKKSSFSLTVTSAQKNEMAVFLCASSISRGRDTQYFGPGTRLLVL.

A word on this clone: The gene names here belong to mouse. The sequence runs out 1 residue before the end of the CDR3; the remainder is reconstructed from the germline J gene. The chain has TRBV5 and TRBJ2-1; maybe TRBD1 (6 bases). The CDR3 loop spans 15 amino acids. Germline V gene sequence: CDR1 LGHNA, CDR2 YNLKQL (reference sequence). The V and J ends lost 0 bases and 3 bases respectively, with 9 bases between them. The chain's CDR3 is CASSQDRGSYAEQFF. The part of the CDR3 DNA that was read is TGTGCCAGCAGCCAAGACAGGGGAAGCTATGCTGAGCAGTTC.

This clone was seen only a few times. Gene names refer to mouse genes. The read stops 1 residue short of the end of the CDR3; the missing end is completed from the germline J gene. The chain employs TRBV13-2 and TRBJ1-3, with D perhaps TRBD1 (5 bases). CDR1 and CDR2 from the germline V gene are NNHNN and SYGAGS (reference sequence). Trimming shortened V by 1 base and J by 2 bases, and 7 bases separated the two germline ends. The CDR3 spans 14 residues. CDR3 protein: CASGDPRAGNTLYF. Incomplete CDR3 DNA: TGTGCCAGCGGTGATCCCAGGGCTGGAAATACGCTCTAT.

A note on this clone: The listed genes are named as in mouse. The read ends 1 residue shy of where the CDR3 ends; the end is completed using the germline J gene. The chain is built from TRBV24 and TRBJ2-2; TRBD2 matches 9 bases. This CDR3 is built from 15 residues. Trimming took 6 bases from V and 1 from J; bases not matched to a gene: 3. Looked up from germline, CDR1 is KGHTA and CDR2 is FRNEEI. The CDR3 DNA, read in part, is TGTGCCAGCAGGAGACTGGGGGAAAACACCGGGCAGCTCTAC. This translates into CASRRLGENTGQLY. The whole CDR3 reads CASRRLGENTGQLYF.

A remark on this clone: All gene names here are mouse names. The read stops 1 residue short of the end of the CDR3; the missing end is completed from the germline J gene. The genes are TRBV1 and TRBJ1-4; 8 nucleotides align to TRBD1. J lost 7 bases, V lost 1 base, and 2 bases had no gene match. Germline CDR1 is NSQYPW and CDR2 is LRSPGD (reference sequence). This CDR3 spans 14 amino acids. This chain's CDR3 is CTCSAGRGPERLFF. The CDR3 bases that were read are TGCACCTGCAGTGCAGGCAGGGGGCCCGAAAGATTATTT.

As for this clone: Mouse gene names and germline throughout. The read ends 1 residue shy of where the CDR3 ends; the end is completed using the germline J gene. The chain couples TRBV19 to TRBJ1-3; D remains unclear. Germline-derived CDR1 and CDR2 are FNHDT and SITEND (reference sequence). The CDR3 contains 13 residues. Between the trimmed V and J ends, which lost 0 bases and 0 bases, there was a span of 1 base. CDR3 DNA (partial): TGTGCCAGCAGTATAGATTCTGGAAATACGCTCTAT. Translation: CASSIDSGNTLY. The entire CDR3 protein is CASSIDSGNTLYF.

A note on this clone: At one of its ends the junction is not consistent with the germline gene, which may arise from a read error. Genes and germline are mouse. The CDR3 end is not reached by the read, which stops 1 residue before it; the germline J gene fills it in. The chain carries TRBV13-1 and TRBJ2-4; D remains ambiguous. CDR1 is NSHNY, CDR2 SYGAGN, per germline. This CDR3 has 13 amino acids. The CDR3 sequence is CASGESSQNTLYF. The part of the CDR3 DNA that was read is TGTGCCAGCGGTGAATCTAGTCAAAACACCTTGTAC.

On this clone: Gene names refer to mouse genes. The CDR3 is cut off 1 residue early in the read; its end comes from the germline J gene. The chain employs TRBV20 and TRBJ2-7; D possibly matches TRBD1 or TRBD2 (5 bases each). The V end lost 0 bases, the J end lost 6 bases, and 9 bases lay between the germline ends. This CDR3 has 12 amino acids. Germline CDR1 and CDR2: GFQATS and STVNSAI. Incomplete CDR3 DNA: TGTGGTGCTAGGGATCAAGGGACTGAACAGTAC. Residues: CGARDQGTEQY. The full CDR3 protein reads CGARDQGTEQYF.

In the case of this clone: The genes are named according to mouse. The read ends 1 residue early relative to the CDR3; the germline J gene fills the gap. The J gene is TRBJ2-5, the V gene TRBV5; D gene uncertain. The CDR3 is 14 residues long. Trimming pared 0 bases from V and 2 bases from J, leaving 6 bases between. Germline V gene data show CDR1 as LGHNA and CDR2 as YNLKQL (reference sequence). The DNA read from the CDR3 is TGTGCCAGCAGCCAAGATACCAGCCAAGACACCCAGTAC. It specifies CASSQDTSQDTQY. The full CDR3 is CASSQDTSQDTQYF.

For this clone: Germline and genes: mouse. The read stops 1 residue short of the end of the CDR3; the missing end is completed from the germline J gene. The chain has TRBV13-2 and TRBJ2-4; 10 positions match TRBD1. CDR1 is NNHNN and CDR2 is SYGAGS in the germline V gene (reference sequence). The CDR3 consists of 13 residues. V lost 7 bases and J lost 4; bases outside the gene matches: 3. The sequenced part of the CDR3 DNA is TGTGCCAGCTCCGGGACAGGGGAAAACACCTTGTAC. Translation gives CASSGTGENTLY. The whole CDR3 protein reads CASSGTGENTLYF.

Remarks on this clone: Gene labels here are mouse ones. The read finishes 1 residue shy of the CDR3 end, and the germline J gene is used to complete it. The chain combines TRBV21 with TRBJ1-4, with D maybe TRBD1 (5 bases). TRBV21 is sorted into the ORF group, with uncertain function. The CDR3 covers 15 residues. Trimming took 3 bases from V and 0 from J, leaving 8 bases between them. The CDR3 here is CASSQRGFSNERLFF. Incomplete CDR3 DNA: TGTGCTAGCAGTCAGCGGGGGTTTTCCAACGAAAGATTATTT.

A word on this clone: Here the gene names and germline are mouse. The read halts 1 residue ahead of the CDR3 end, with the missing end drawn from the germline J gene. The rearrangement links TRBV4 to TRBJ2-5; 8 nucleotides match TRBD2. CDR3 length: 16 amino acids. The J segment lost 0 bases and the V segment lost 3 bases, leaving 5 bases of the junction unmatched. Germline assignment: CDR1 LGHDT and CDR2 YNNKQL (reference sequence). CDR3 DNA, as far as it was read: TGTGCCAGCAGCTACGATGGGGGGGTGAACCAAGACACCCAGTAC. It yields the protein CASSYDGGVNQDTQY. In full, the CDR3 reads CASSYDGGVNQDTQYF.

Turning to this clone: These gene names are mouse names. The DNA ends 1 residue before the CDR3 does, and the rest of the CDR3 is filled in from the germline J gene. This chain uses TRBV19 with TRBJ2-7; D may be TRBD1 (6 bases). This CDR3 is built from 12 residues. V was cut by 5 bases and J by 3 bases, with 9 bases left in between. The germline V gene encodes CDR1 FNHDT and CDR2 SITEND (reference sequence). CDR3 DNA (partial): TGTGCCAGCAGACTACAGGGCTATGAACAGTAC. It translates to CASRLQGYEQY. The whole CDR3 sequence reads CASRLQGYEQYF.

Details on this clone: Mouse names are used for the genes. The observed sequence ends 1 residue before the CDR3 terminus, with the missing tail filled in from the germline J gene. The chain recombines TRBV29 with TRBJ2-1, with 8 positions matching TRBD1. J gave up 4 bases and V 6 bases, and 2 bases lay outside the gene matches. The CDR3 totals 13 residues. Germline V gene lookup returns CDR1 MSHET and CDR2 SYDVDS. CDR3 DNA (partial): TGTGCTAGCAGCAGGGGGCCGTATGCTGAGCAGTTC. Amino acid sequence: CASSRGPYAEQF. The entire CDR3 reads CASSRGPYAEQFF.

This clone has only a few counts. Gene names are the mouse ones. The DNA ends 1 residue before the CDR3 does, and the rest of the CDR3 is filled in from the germline J gene. The chain employs TRBV19 and TRBJ1-3, with unresolved D. Germline-derived CDR1 and CDR2 are FNHDT and SITEND (reference sequence). This CDR3 region has 12 residues. V lost 0 bases, J lost 2 bases, and 0 bases lay in between. This CDR3 reads CASSIAGNTLYF. The CDR3 bases that were read are TGTGCCAGCAGTATAGCTGGAAATACGCTCTAT.

Note on this clone: The genes are named according to mouse. The sequenced fragment ends 1 residue before the CDR3 boundary, so the rest is inferred from the germline J gene. This chain links TRBV19 with TRBJ1-4, with a possible D match to TRBD1 (5 bases). The CDR3 extends over 16 amino acids. Per the germline V gene, CDR1 is FNHDT and CDR2 is SITEND (reference sequence). V dropped 4 bases and J dropped 0 bases, with 13 bases sitting between them. CDR3 protein: CASSPRQIFSNERLFF. The DNA read from the CDR3 is TGTGCCAGCAGTCCCAGACAGATCTTTTCCAACGAAAGATTATTT.

Of note for this clone: Gene names and germline match the mouse. From the germline J gene comes the end of the CDR3, since the read stops 1 residue before it. The V and J genes are TRBV31 and TRBJ2-3; the match to TRBD2 covers 9 bases. The ends lost 0 bases at V and 5 bases at J; junction bases unmatched: 9. Germline V CDR1 and CDR2: GKSSPN, SITVG. The CDR3 runs 16 residues. CDR3 bases read: TGTGCCTGGAGTCTAAGGAGGTGGGGGGGCGGAGAAACGCTGTAT. This codes for CAWSLRRWGGGETLY. The full CDR3 protein reads CAWSLRRWGGGETLYF.

In this sample, this clone turned up a few times. The genes are named according to mouse. The read stops 1 residue short of the end of the CDR3; the missing end is completed from the germline J gene. This chain connects TRBV19 to TRBJ1-2, with 8 positions matching TRBD1. The CDR3 is made up of 14 amino acids. Trimming cost V 4 bases and J 0 bases; bases outside gene matches: 2. Germline CDR1 reads FNHDT; CDR2 reads SITEND (reference sequence). The covered CDR3 bases are TGTGCCAGCAGTCAGGGACAGGCAAACTCCGACTACACC. Protein: CASSQGQANSDYT. The entire CDR3 sequence reads CASSQGQANSDYTF.